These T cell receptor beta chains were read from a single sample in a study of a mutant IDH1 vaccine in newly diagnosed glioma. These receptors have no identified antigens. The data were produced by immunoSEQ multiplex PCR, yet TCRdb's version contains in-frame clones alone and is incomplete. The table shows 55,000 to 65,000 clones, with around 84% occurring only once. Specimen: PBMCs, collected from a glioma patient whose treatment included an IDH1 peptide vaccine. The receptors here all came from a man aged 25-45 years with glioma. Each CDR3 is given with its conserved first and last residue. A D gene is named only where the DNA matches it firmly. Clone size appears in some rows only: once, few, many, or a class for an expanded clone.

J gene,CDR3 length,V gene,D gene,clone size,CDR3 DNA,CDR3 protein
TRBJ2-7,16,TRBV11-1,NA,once,TGTGCCAGCAGCTTAGCCCCCCCCGGGGGGCCCTACGAGCAGTACTTC,CASSLAPPGGPYEQYF
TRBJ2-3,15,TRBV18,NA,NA,TGTGCCAGCTCACCCCAAGGGGCTAGCACAGATACGCAGTATTTT,CASSPQGASTDTQYF
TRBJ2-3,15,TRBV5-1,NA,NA,TGCGCCAGCAGCTCGACTGCTCTGTCCACAGATACGCAGTATTTT,CASSSTALSTDTQYF
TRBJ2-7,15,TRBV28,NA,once,TGTGCCAGCAGTTCCCATCGCGAGGGATCCTACGAGCAGTACTTC,CASSSHREGSYEQYF
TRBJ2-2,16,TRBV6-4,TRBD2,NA,TGTGCCAGCAGTGACCGGCGGGGGGGCCAGACCGGGGAGCTGTTTTTT,CASSDRRGGQTGELFF
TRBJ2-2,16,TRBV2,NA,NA,TGTGCCAGCAGGGGGGGGTGGACAGGGCTTACCGGGGAGCTGTTTTTT,CASRGGWTGLTGELFF
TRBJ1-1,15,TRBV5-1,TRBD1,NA,TGCGCCAGCAGCTTGGCCAAGGGGGCATGGACTGAAGCTTTCTTT,CASSLAKGAWTEAFF
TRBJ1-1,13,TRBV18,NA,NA,TGTGCCAGCTCTAGCGACGGGAACACTGAAGCTTTCTTT,CASSSDGNTEAFF
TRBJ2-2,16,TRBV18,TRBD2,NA,TGTGCCAGCTCACCAACTCCCGGGACTAGCGCCGGGGAGCTGTTTTTT,CASSPTPGTSAGELFF
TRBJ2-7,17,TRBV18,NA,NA,TGTGCCAGCTCACCACTGGGGACACCTAAACCCTCCTACGAGCAGTACTTC,CASSPLGTPKPSYEQYF
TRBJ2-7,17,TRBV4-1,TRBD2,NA,TGCGCCAGCAGCCAAGATCCGGTTGCGGGGGGGACGGGCGAGCAGTACTTC,CASSQDPVAGGTGEQYF
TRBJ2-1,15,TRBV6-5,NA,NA,TGTGCCAGCACTCCTCAGGGGGGGTCTTACAATGAGCAGTTCTTC,CASTPQGGSYNEQFF
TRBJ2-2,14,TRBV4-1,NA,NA,TGCGCCAGCAGCCATAGCAGGAACACCGGGGAGCTGTTTTTT,CASSHSRNTGELFF
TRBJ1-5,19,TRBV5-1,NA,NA,TGCGCCAGCAGCTTGGGTTTCACCGATGGGCGATCGGGGAATCAGCCCCAGCATTTT,CASSLGFTDGRSGNQPQHF
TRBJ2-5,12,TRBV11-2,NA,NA,TGTGCCAGCAGCCTAGCTCAAGAGACCCAGTACTTC,CASSLAQETQYF
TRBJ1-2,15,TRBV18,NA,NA,TGTGCCAGCTCACCGGACAGCTCATCTAACTATGGCTACACCTTC,CASSPDSSSNYGYTF
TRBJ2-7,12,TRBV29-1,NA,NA,TGCAGCTTCGAGGGCGGAGCCTACGAGCAGTACTTC,CSFEGGAYEQYF
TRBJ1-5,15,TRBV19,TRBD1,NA,TGTGCGTCGGGGACAGAAGTTTATAGCAATCAGCCCCAGCATTTT,CASGTEVYSNQPQHF
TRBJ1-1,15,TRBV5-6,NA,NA,TGTGCCAGCAGCTTGGGAGGGGGACGGAACACTGAAGCTTTCTTT,CASSLGGGRNTEAFF
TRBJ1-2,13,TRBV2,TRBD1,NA,TGTGCCAGCAGAGGACAGGGACGTGCTGGCTACACCTTC,CASRGQGRAGYTF
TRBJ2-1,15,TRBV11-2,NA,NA,TGTGCCAGCAGCTCTTCCTTGGGCTGGAGCGGGGAGCAGTTCTTC,CASSSSLGWSGEQFF
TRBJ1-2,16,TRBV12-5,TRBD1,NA,TGTGCTAGTGGTTTGGTAGAGGGGGCATCTAACTATGGCTACACCTTC,CASGLVEGASNYGYTF
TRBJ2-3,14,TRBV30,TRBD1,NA,TGTGCCTGGAGTGAGGGACAGGGGGTAGATACGCAGTATTTT,CAWSEGQGVDTQYF
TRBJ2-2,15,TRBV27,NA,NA,TGTGCCAGCAGTTGGGGGGGGCGGAACACCGGGGAGCTGTTTTTT,CASSWGGRNTGELFF
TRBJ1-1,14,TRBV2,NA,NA,TGTGCCACCGGCCAGGGAAGGTGGAACACTGAAGCTTTCTTT,CATGQGRWNTEAFF
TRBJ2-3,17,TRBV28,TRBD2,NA,TGTGCCAGCAGTTTCGTCCCGGGGGGGCGGAACACAGATACGCAGTATTTT,CASSFVPGGRNTDTQYF
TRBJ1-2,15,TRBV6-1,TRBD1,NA,TGTGCCAACCCGGGACAGAAGACCTCTAACTATGGCTACACCTTC,CANPGQKTSNYGYTF
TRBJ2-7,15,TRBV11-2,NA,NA,TGTGCCAGCAGCTTAGTAACGGGTGTGGTGGGCGAGCAGTACTTC,CASSLVTGVVGEQYF
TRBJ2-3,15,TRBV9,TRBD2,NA,TGTGCCAGCAGAGGAAGCGGGACTAGCTCAGATACGCAGTATTTT,CASRGSGTSSDTQYF
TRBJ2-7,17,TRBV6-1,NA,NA,TGTGCCAGCAGTGGCGCGTATAGGACGGAGAGCTCCTACGAGCAGTACTTC,CASSGAYRTESSYEQYF
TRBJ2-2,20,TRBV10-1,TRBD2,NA,TGCGCCAGCAGTGAGTTAGGAGGAGGACTAGCGACCCATACCACCGGGGAGCTGTTTTTT,CASSELGGGLATHTTGELFF
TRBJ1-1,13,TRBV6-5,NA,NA,TGTGCCAGCAGTTTAACCGGGAACACTGAAGCTTTCTTT,CASSLTGNTEAFF
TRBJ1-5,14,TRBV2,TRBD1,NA,TGTGCCAGCAATCCGGGACAGGGGGCGCAGCCCCAGCATTTT,CASNPGQGAQPQHF
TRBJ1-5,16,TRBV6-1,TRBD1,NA,TGTGCCAGCAGTGTTGGGACAGGGTATAGCAATCAGCCCCAGCATTTT,CASSVGTGYSNQPQHF
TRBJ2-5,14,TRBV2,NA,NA,TGTGCCAGCAGTGAATTGAGGGCGGGGGAGACCCAGTACTTC,CASSELRAGETQYF
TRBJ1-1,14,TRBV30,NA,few,TGTGCCTGGAAACGTGGCAGCCTGAACACTGAAGCTTTCTTT,CAWKRGSLNTEAFF
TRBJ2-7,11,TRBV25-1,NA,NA,TGTGCCAGCTATAGCGGCTACGAGCAGTACTTC,CASYSGYEQYF
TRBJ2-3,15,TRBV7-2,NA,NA,TGTGCCAGCAGCTTAGGTATACACTCCACAGATACGCAGTATTTT,CASSLGIHSTDTQYF
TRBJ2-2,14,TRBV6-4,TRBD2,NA,TGTGCCAGCAGACTAGCGGGGGACACCGGGGAGCTGTTTTTT,CASRLAGDTGELFF
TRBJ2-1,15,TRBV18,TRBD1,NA,TGTGCCAGCTCACCGAGGACAGGGCCGTACAATGAGCAGTTCTTC,CASSPRTGPYNEQFF
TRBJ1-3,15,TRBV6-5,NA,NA,TGTGCCAGCAGTTACTCGGGGGTTAGGGGAAACACCATATATTTT,CASSYSGVRGNTIYF
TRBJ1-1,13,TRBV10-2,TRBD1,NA,TGCGCCAGCAGCAAAACAGGGGGAACTGAAGCTTTCTTT,CASSKTGGTEAFF
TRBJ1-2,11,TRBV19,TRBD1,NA,TGTGCCAGCGACAGGGGCTATGGCTACACCTTC,CASDRGYGYTF
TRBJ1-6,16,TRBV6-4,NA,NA,TGTGCCAGCAGTTCGGAATACTTAGCCCCCAATTCACCCCTCCACTTT,CASSSEYLAPNSPLHF